This T cell receptor (beta chain) was captured by sequencing in a study of OX40 agonist ivuxolimab in advanced cancers. About the study as a whole: Ivuxolimab was an agonistic, fully human IgG2 monoclonal antibody directed against OX40 (CD134), a costimulatory receptor. The paper covers the monotherapy dose-escalation part of the phase I ivuxolimab trial, which included N ≈ 57 patients. Peripheral TCRbeta sequencing was intended to test whether TCR sequence diversity was altered and clonal T-cell expansion was caused by ivuxolimab. Prior anti-PD-1, anti-PD-L1 or anti-CTLA-4 therapy was permitted, and about two fifths of dose-escalation patients had received checkpoint inhibitors. Partial responses occurred in three dose-escalation patients: two with cutaneous melanoma and one with hepatocellular carcinoma. The dose-escalation cohort was almost 85% male with a mean age of about 60 years, ranging from roughly 20 to 85. Intravenous ivuxolimab was administered to patients every 2 weeks at six dose levels: 0.01, 0.1, 0.3, 1.5, 3 and 10 mg/kg. Of the roughly 53 patients in dose escalation, 19 had hepatocellular carcinoma, about 15 had melanoma, 9 had renal cell carcinoma and 9 had head and neck cancer. Study-level results and caveats: Low levels of normalized T-cell clonal expansion were also seen in some patients who did not respond. Partial responders in the 0.1-3.0 mg/kg groups had among the lowest normalized peripheral clonal expansion, especially among CD8+ T cells. Antigen specificity was not determined for the clonally expanded peripheral T cells. After ivuxolimab, expanded clones were on average more numerous among CD8+ T cells than among CD4+ T cells. Clonal expansion of both CD4+ and CD8+ blood T cells was observed from baseline to week 6 at doses 0.1 to 3.0 mg/kg.

Genomic DNA was extracted from sorted cells for sequencing of the TCRbeta CDR3 region. The immunoSEQ Assay was used to sequence the TCRbeta CDR3 regions. As stored in TCRdb, this immuneACCESS dataset retains in-frame rearrangements with V and J assigned. A fraction of the clones does not appear; measured against another copy, unresolved V genes explain less than half of the discrepancy, and the remainder lacks a known reason. Recorded for this sample are approximately 62,000 clones; 88% of them occurred a single time. The top ten hold about 5% of the sample. Patients with autoimmune disease history or receiving systemic immunosuppression were excluded from the trial. In every dose cohort, peripheral blood was drawn for TCR sequencing at baseline, cycle 4 day 1, and cycle 7 day 1. Samples came from an open-label, multicenter, first-in-human phase I dose-escalation trial of ivuxolimab. The trial enrolled adults with locally advanced or metastatic head and neck squamous cell, hepatocellular, melanoma or renal cell carcinoma. Before TCR sequencing, CD4+ and CD8+ T cells were separately sorted from peripheral blood.

As regards this clone: The specificity of this receptor is unknown. The input lacks base qualities; no much larger clone sits a single base away.

The CDR3, cysteine through phenylalanine, is 11 amino acids long. CDR3 DNA only is kept here, 33 bases in frame from base 1. CDR1 is given as SGHTA and CDR2 as FQGNSA, both from the germline V gene. V and J are trimmed by 5 bases and 12 bases, and the gene matches miss 4 bases of the junction. Sequenced material: CD4+ or CD8+ T cells sorted from blood, taken in a trial of the OX40 agonist ivuxolimab. This chain is built from TRBV7-2 and TRBJ2-1; the junction holds 7 bases that match TRBD2. The sequence derives from an adult with an advanced solid tumor such as melanoma, head and neck, liver or kidney cancer. DNA sequence: TGTGCCAGCAGCCGGGGGGTCGGGCAGTTCTTC. Translation gives CASSRGVGQFF.